This T cell receptor (beta chain) came from a study of blood T cell repertoires in COVID-19. The study drew participants aged about 18 to 89 years from some 23 US areas. Germline lookup yields CDR1 MDHEN and CDR2 SYDVKM. V lost 8 bases to trimming and J lost 1 base; unmatched junction nucleotides: 16. The CDR3 length is 17 residues. Clones were sequenced by immunoSEQ multiplex PCR, and TCRdb holds only the in-frame ones, with some missing. The table includes 310,000 or so clones, around 87% detected once. This clone came up a few times. Material: PBMCs or T cells enriched from blood (not recorded which). The V call is TRBV28, the J call TRBJ1-2; 7 nucleotides line up with TRBD1. The source of this sequence is a woman aged 18-29 years with acute COVID-19. The CDR3 reads CASGSAPGQPYNYGYTF. Written as DNA, the CDR3 is TGTGCCAGCGGCTCTGCTCCGGGACAGCCTTATAACTATGGCTACACCTTC.